The 32 T cell receptor beta chains below were found in one sample sequenced in a study of cytomegalovirus exposure and HLA in healthy donors. A multiplex PCR was run with 60 Vbeta primers and 13 Jbeta primers. Using immunoSEQ multiplex PCR, the repertoire was profiled, and TCRdb retains in-frame clones only, with some absent. The sample contains 130,000 or so clones, 60% to 85% of which appear only once. Sample: PBMCs. Every receptor here comes from a woman aged 40-49 years in good health and CMV-seronegative.

The rearrangement joins TRBV27 to TRBJ2-5; 10 nucleotides line up with TRBD2. CDR3 size: 16 residues. Germline values: CDR1 MNHEY, CDR2 SMNVEV (reference sequence). The V gene end was trimmed by 6 bases and the J gene end by 5 bases; junction bases not matched to a gene: 12. The CDR3 spells CASSPWTSGTRETQYF. The CDR3 DNA reads as TGTGCCAGCAGCCCGTGGACTAGCGGTACCCGGGAGACCCAGTACTTC.

In this sample, this clone turned up a few times. V is TRBV6-1 and J is TRBJ2-7; D possibly corresponds to TRBD1 (6 bases). Germline V gives CDR1 MNHNS, CDR2 SASEGT. V gave up 0 bases and J gave up 3 bases, with 15 bases separating them. CDR3 length: 16 amino acids. The CDR3 nucleotides are TGTGCCAGCAGTGAAGCGTGGGGGCAGGGAATCTACGAGCAGTACTTC. This codes for CASSEAWGQGIYEQYF.

The chain carries TRBV5-1 and TRBJ1-6; D not certain. From germline, CDR1 is SGHRS and CDR2 YFSETQ. Trimming cost V 0 bases and J 8 bases, with 6 bases left between them. There are 13 residues in the CDR3. The CDR3: CASSLDSYSPLHF. CDR3 nucleotides: TGCGCCAGCAGCTTGGACAGTTATTCACCCCTCCACTTT.

This chain connects TRBV5-1 to TRBJ2-2, with TRBD1 identical over 7 bases. The V gene end was trimmed by 0 bases and the J gene end by 4 bases; junction bases not matched to a gene: 6. This CDR3 region has 16 residues. CDR1 is SGHRS and CDR2 is YFSETQ in the germline V gene. The CDR3 DNA sequence: TGCGCCAGCAGCTTGGAAAGCAGGGGGAGCACCGGGGAGCTGTTTTTT. This sequence encodes CASSLESRGSTGELFF.

The J gene is TRBJ1-2, the V gene TRBV9; TRBD1 agrees at 8 bases. This CDR3 contains 13 residues. CDR1 and CDR2 from the germline V gene are SGDLS and YYNGEE. V lost 4 bases, J lost 7 bases, and 6 bases stayed unmatched. Here the CDR3 DNA reads TGTGCCAGCAGCAAGGACAGGGACGGTGGCTACACCTTC. Its protein is CASSKDRDGGYTF.

The V call is TRBV7-2, the J call TRBJ2-1; D is possibly TRBD2 (5 bases). CDR1 is SGHTA, CDR2 FQGNSA, per germline. V lost 4 bases to trimming and J lost 3 bases, with 16 bases between them. The CDR3 contains 16 residues. CDR3 residues: CASSSRALVGYNEQFF. DNA of the CDR3: TGTGCCAGCAGCTCGAGGGCCCTCGTCGGCTACAATGAGCAGTTCTTC.

This chain joins TRBV29-1 and TRBJ2-7, with unresolved D. This CDR3 is 11 amino acids long. Germline loops: CDR1 SQVTM, CDR2 ANQGSEA. V was pared by 6 bases and J by 2 bases, with 8 bases between. The CDR3 coding sequence is TGCAGCGTCGAGGCAGCCTACGAGCAGTACTTC. This gives the protein CSVEAAYEQYF.

V and J are TRBV18 and TRBJ2-5; D perhaps matches TRBD1 (5 bases). V was pared by 0 bases and J by 0 bases, with 8 bases between. The CDR3 length is 15 residues. Germline CDR1 reads KGHSH; CDR2 reads LQKENI. CDR3 sequence: CASSPPAGNQETQYF. CDR3 nucleotides: TGTGCCAGCTCACCACCGGCAGGGAACCAAGAGACCCAGTACTTC.

This rearrangement joins TRBV5-1 to TRBJ1-1; 7 bases map to TRBD1. The germline V gene has CDR1 SGHRS and CDR2 YFSETQ. V gave up 0 bases and J gave up 5 bases; unmatched junction bases: 13. This CDR3 contains 17 residues. The chain's CDR3 is CASSLDGQELGNTEAFF. CDR3 nucleotides: TGCGCCAGCAGCTTGGATGGACAGGAACTAGGGAATACTGAAGCTTTCTTT.

This clone was seen once. This chain joins TRBV15 and TRBJ1-5, with TRBD1 identical over 10 bases. Losses at the gene ends were 2 bases for V and 6 bases for J; bases not matched to a gene: 10. CDR3 size: 17 residues. CDR1 and CDR2 (germline): LNHNV, YYDKDF (reference sequence). This CDR3 reads CATSRRQRQGATQPQHF. In DNA, the CDR3 is TGTGCCACCAGCAGACGCCAAAGACAGGGGGCTACTCAGCCCCAGCATTTT.

This clone was detected a few times. This chain joins TRBV27 and TRBJ2-7; D might be TRBD1 (6 bases). Per germline, CDR1 MNHEY and CDR2 SMNVEV (reference sequence). With 3 bases removed from V and 3 bases from J, the gap between germline ends came to 9 bases. The CDR3 runs to 13 residues. This CDR3 reads CASSLDSFYEQYF. In DNA, the CDR3 is TGTGCCAGCAGTTTGGACAGTTTCTACGAGCAGTACTTC.

The rearrangement joins TRBV7-3 to TRBJ1-1, with D possibly being TRBD1 (5 bases). There are 16 residues in the CDR3. The V end was cut by 1 base, the J end by 1 base, with 13 bases between. In germline, CDR1 is SGHTA, CDR2 FQGTGA. The CDR3: CASSLSPGRGNTEAFF. For the CDR3, the DNA is TGTGCCAGCAGCTTAAGCCCAGGGAGGGGGAACACTGAAGCTTTCTTT.

The table lists this clone with a few counts. The V gene is TRBV7-8, the J gene TRBJ2-1; 9 nucleotides agree with TRBD1. The junction had 5 bases not matched to a gene; V was cut back by 8 bases and J by 0 bases. The CDR3 extends over 15 amino acids. The germline CDR1 and CDR2 sequences are SGHVS and FQNEAQ. In DNA, the CDR3 is TGTGCCAGCGATTCGGACAGGGGCTCCTACAATGAGCAGTTCTTC. Translated, it gives CASDSDRGSYNEQFF. Full variable domain (rest looked up from reference TRBV7-8 and TRBJ2-1): GAGVSQSPRYKVAKRGQDVALRCDPISGHVSLFWYQQALGQGPEFLTYFQNEAQLDKSGLPSDRFFAERPEGSVSTLKIQRTQQEDSAVYLCASDSDRGSYNEQFFGPGTRLTVL.

This sequence joins TRBV10-3 and TRBJ1-2; 8 nucleotides match TRBD1. V lost 4 bases and J lost 7; bases outside the gene matches: 11. Germline V gives CDR1 ENHRY, CDR2 SYGVKD. The length of the CDR3 is 15 residues. This chain's CDR3 is CAISGTPGQVPGYTF. The DNA of the CDR3 is TGTGCCATCAGTGGGACTCCGGGACAGGTGCCTGGCTACACCTTC.

The genes are TRBV25-1 and TRBJ2-7; D unresolved. The germline gives CDR1 MGHDK, CDR2 SYGVNS. The CDR3 contains 13 residues. Trimming left V 3 bases short and J 4 bases short, with 10 bases between. CDR3 amino acids: CASSDYYLYEQYF. CDR3 bases: TGTGCCAGCAGTGACTATTATCTTTACGAGCAGTACTTC.

Regarding this clone: One end of the junction does not line up with germline, which may come from a read error. In the same sample, other DNA sequences code for this CDR3. This chain uses TRBV11-2 with TRBJ1-2; tentatively, D is TRBD1 (6 bases). Germline V gives CDR1 SGHAT, CDR2 FQNNGV. The CDR3 consists of 13 residues. The CDR3 loop reads CASSLAGGGGYTF. The CDR3 nucleotides are TGTGCTAGCAGCTTAGCTGGGGGCGGGGGCTACACCTTC.

The chain combines TRBV27 with TRBJ2-7; D is uncertain. From germline, CDR1 is MNHEY and CDR2 SMNVEV (reference sequence). This CDR3 contains 14 residues. Trimming cost V 6 bases and J 3 bases, with 15 bases left between them. CDR3 DNA: TGTGCCAGCAGCTACACAGCTCCTGACTACGAGCAGTACTTC. As protein: CASSYTAPDYEQYF.

This chain links TRBV19 with TRBJ1-5, with D possibly being TRBD1 (6 bases). The CDR3 covers 15 residues. V was cut by 1 base and J by 1 base, with 8 bases left in between. In germline, CDR1 is LNHDA, CDR2 SQIVND (reference sequence). Written as DNA, the CDR3 is TGTGCCAGTAGTATAGGGCAGGGGAGCAATCAGCCCCAGCATTTT. As protein: CASSIGQGSNQPQHF.

This clone was observed a few times. The V gene is TRBV7-9, the J gene TRBJ1-3; tentatively, D is TRBD1 (6 bases). CDR1 and CDR2 from the germline V gene are SEHNR and FQNEAQ (reference sequence). This CDR3 spans 16 amino acids. V gave up 5 bases and J gave up 2 bases, with 16 bases separating them. This chain's CDR3 is CASSANRDFAGNTIYF. The CDR3 DNA is TGTGCCAGCAGCGCCAACAGGGATTTCGCTGGAAACACCATATATTTT.

On this clone itself: A junction boundary mismatches the germline segment, possibly from a read error. V gene TRBV7-9 combines with J gene TRBJ1-2; the match to TRBD1 covers 7 bases. CDR1 and CDR2 from the germline V gene are SEHNR and FQNEAQ (reference sequence). This CDR3 contains 12 residues. CDR3 bases: TGTGCCAGCAGCTTATCTCTAGGGACAGCATACTTC. Translation gives CASSLSLGTAYF.

The CDR3 reads CASKIGDKSYEQYF. DNA of the CDR3: TGTGCCAGTAAAATAGGGGACAAATCCTACGAGCAGTACTTC. The genes are TRBV19 and TRBJ2-7; perhaps TRBD1 as D (6 bases). The V gene's germline CDR1 is LNHDA and CDR2 SQIVND (reference sequence). The CDR3 spans 14 residues. With 7 bases removed from V and 1 base from J, the gap between germline ends came to 14 bases. Together with reference TRBV19 and TRBJ2-7, the CDR3 gives the full variable domain: DGGITQSPKYLFRKEGQNVTLSCEQNLNHDAMYWYRQDPGQGLRLIYYSQIVNDFQKGDIAEGYSVSREKKESFPLTVTSAQKNPTAFYLCASKIGDKSYEQYFGPGTRLTVT.

The chain recombines TRBV29-1 with TRBJ1-1; a possible D gene is TRBD1 (5 bases). This CDR3 has 13 residues. Trimming took off 7 bases at V and 0 bases at J, with 12 bases between the two ends. Germline CDR1 is SQVTM and CDR2 is ANQGSEA. CDR3 bases: TGCAGCGCCTGCAGACAGCTGAACACTGAAGCTTTCTTT. Its translation is CSACRQLNTEAFF.

The J gene is TRBJ2-5, the V gene TRBV10-3; 7 bases map to TRBD2. Germline CDR1 and CDR2: ENHRY and SYGVKD. The CDR3 has 14 residues. V shed 5 bases, J shed 5 bases, and the junction held 8 bases outside the gene matches. CDR3 sequence reads: CAISKGEGTETQYF. CDR3 bases: TGTGCCATCAGTAAAGGGGAGGGAACGGAGACCCAGTACTTC.

The chain carries TRBV6-1 and TRBJ1-1; TRBD1 matches 7 bases. There are 14 residues in the CDR3. The V and J ends lost 3 bases and 10 bases, in that order; junction bases with no gene match: 11. Germline CDR1 MNHNS, CDR2 SASEGT. CDR3 coding DNA: TGTGCCAGCAGTGAGCTGACAGGGCCTGGGACAGCTTTCTTT. As protein: CASSELTGPGTAFF.

The V gene is TRBV5-1, the J gene TRBJ2-5; D unclear. V was shortened by 4 bases and J by 1 base, with 5 bases between the two germline ends. The CDR3 is 12 residues long. CDR1 and CDR2 (germline): SGHRS, YFSETQ. The CDR3 is CASSTGQETQYF. As DNA, the CDR3 is TGCGCCAGCAGCACGGGCCAAGAGACCCAGTACTTC.

The chain has TRBV28 and TRBJ1-6; 7 bases agree with TRBD1. Germline CDR1 is MDHEN and CDR2 is SYDVKM. This CDR3 is 16 amino acids long. V shed 4 bases, J shed 10 bases, and the junction held 13 bases outside the gene matches. CDR3 region: CASSSRQGSVDSPLHF. CDR3 bases: TGTGCCAGCAGTTCTCGACAGGGATCAGTAGACTCACCCCTCCACTTT.

This clone was observed a few times. The chain carries TRBV4-1 and TRBJ2-2; possibly TRBD1 for D (5 bases). With 0 bases removed from V and 7 bases from J, the gap between germline ends came to 18 bases. Germline loops: CDR1 MGHRA, CDR2 YSYEKL. CDR3 length: 17 amino acids. CDR3 bases: TGCGCCAGCAGCCAAGATTCCTCAGGGTGGGTCGGCGGGGAGCTGTTTTTT. This encodes CASSQDSSGWVGGELFF.

V gene TRBV18 combines with J gene TRBJ1-4; D gene uncertain. Germline CDR1 KGHSH, CDR2 LQKENI. With 1 base removed from V and 3 bases from J, the gap between germline ends came to 12 bases. This CDR3 is built from 16 residues. CDR3 residues: CASSPRQAYSNEKLFF. The CDR3 nucleotides read TGTGCCAGCTCACCACGGCAGGCGTACTCTAATGAAAAACTGTTTTTT.

V and J are TRBV13 and TRBJ2-2; D is perhaps TRBD1 (5 bases). The germline CDR1 and CDR2 sequences are PRHDT and FYEKMQ (reference sequence). The V gene lost 5 bases and the J gene lost 7 bases, with 11 bases spanning the gap. The CDR3 sequence is 13 residues long. The CDR3 sequence: CASSPWGRGELFF. In DNA form, the CDR3 reads TGTGCCAGCAGCCCATGGGGCCGCGGGGAGCTGTTTTTT.

There are a few counts of this clone. This chain links TRBV4-1 with TRBJ1-4, with D uncertain. Germline V gene sequence: CDR1 MGHRA, CDR2 YSYEKL. The CDR3 length is 16 residues. V was shortened by 0 bases and J by 10 bases, with 18 bases between the two germline ends. The CDR3 nucleotides read TGCGCCAGCAGCCAAGACGCAGGTTCCTTTACGGCAAAACTGTTTTTT. This codes for CASSQDAGSFTAKLFF.

The rearrangement uses TRBV5-6 and TRBJ2-7, with 9 positions matching TRBD2. This CDR3 contains 16 residues. V lost 1 base to trimming and J lost 6 bases; unmatched junction nucleotides: 11. The germline CDR1 and CDR2 sequences are SGHDT and YYEEEE. The CDR3 DNA sequence: TGTGCCAGCAGCTTGTTAGGCGGGGGGGATTTGTTCGAGCAGTACTTC. Translation: CASSLLGGGDLFEQYF.

This clone was seen a few times. The chain's CDR3 is CASAFSGDRWLFF. CDR3 sequence (DNA): TGTGCCAGCGCATTTAGCGGGGACCGGTGGCTGTTTTTT. The V call is TRBV19, the J call TRBJ2-2; 8 bases line up with TRBD2. This CDR3 has 13 amino acids. After removal of 9 bases from V and 13 bases from J, the junction contained 13 bases not matched to a gene. Per the germline V gene, CDR1 is LNHDA and CDR2 is SQIVND (reference sequence).